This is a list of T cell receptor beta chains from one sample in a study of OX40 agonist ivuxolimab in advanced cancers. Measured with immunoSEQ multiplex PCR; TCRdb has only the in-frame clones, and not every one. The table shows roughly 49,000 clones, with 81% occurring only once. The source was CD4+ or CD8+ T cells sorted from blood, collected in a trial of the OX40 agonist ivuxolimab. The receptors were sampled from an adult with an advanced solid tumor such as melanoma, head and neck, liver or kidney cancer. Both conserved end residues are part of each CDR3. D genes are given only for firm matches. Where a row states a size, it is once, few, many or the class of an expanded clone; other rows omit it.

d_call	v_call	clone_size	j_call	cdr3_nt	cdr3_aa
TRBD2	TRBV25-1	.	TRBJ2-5	TGTGCCAGCAGTGATGCGCCTAGCGGGGGAGTCTGGGAGACCCAGTACTTC	CASSDAPSGGVWETQYF
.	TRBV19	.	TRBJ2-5	TGTGCCAGTCAAGGGTTGCAAGAGACCCAGTACTTC	CASQGLQETQYF
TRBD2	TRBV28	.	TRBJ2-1	TGTGCCAGCAGTTTATTTCAATCGACTAGCGGCATTTACAATGAGCAGTTCTTC	CASSLFQSTSGIYNEQFF
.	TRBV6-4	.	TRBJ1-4	TGTGCCAGCAGTGATCAGGGTTTTCATGAAAAACTGTTTTTT	CASSDQGFHEKLFF
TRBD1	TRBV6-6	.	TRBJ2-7	TGTGCCGGGGGAGACAGGGACTACGAGCAGTACTTC	CAGGDRDYEQYF
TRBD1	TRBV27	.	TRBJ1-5	TGTGCCAGCAGTTCAGGGACAGGGTCACGGCAGCCCCAGCATTTT	CASSSGTGSRQPQHF
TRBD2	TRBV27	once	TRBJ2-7	TGTGCCAGCCTTTCCCTAGCGGGAGTGGGCGAGCAGTACTTC	CASLSLAGVGEQYF
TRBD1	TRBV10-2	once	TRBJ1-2	TGCGCCAGCAGTGAGTCCAGGACAGGGGGCGCGGATGGCTACACCTTC	CASSESRTGGADGYTF
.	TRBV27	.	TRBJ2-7	TGTGCCAGCGGACTCAGCTCCTACGAGCAGTACTTC	CASGLSSYEQYF
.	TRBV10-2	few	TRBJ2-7	TGCGCCAGCAGTAGTGGAGCCTACGAGCAGTACTTC	CASSSGAYEQYF
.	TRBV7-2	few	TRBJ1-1	TGTGCCAGAGGACAGAATCACTTTTTAGAAGCTTTCTTT	CARGQNHFLEAFF